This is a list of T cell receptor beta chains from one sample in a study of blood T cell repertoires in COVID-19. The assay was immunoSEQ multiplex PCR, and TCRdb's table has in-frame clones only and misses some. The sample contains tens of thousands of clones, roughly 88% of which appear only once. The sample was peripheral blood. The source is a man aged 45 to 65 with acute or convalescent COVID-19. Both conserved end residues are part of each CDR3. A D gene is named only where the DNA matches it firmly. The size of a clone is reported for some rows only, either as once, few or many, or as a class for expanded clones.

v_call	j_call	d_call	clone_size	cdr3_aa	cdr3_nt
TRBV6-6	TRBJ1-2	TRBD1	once	CASSGQGATGYTF	TGTGCCAGCAGTGGACAGGGGGCGACCGGCTACACCTTC
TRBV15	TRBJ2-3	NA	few	CATSRDGANTDTQYF	TGTGCCACCAGCAGAGATGGAGCGAACACAGATACGCAGTATTTT
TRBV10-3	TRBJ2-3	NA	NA	CATRGRGADTQYF	TGTGCCACAAGGGGGAGAGGGGCAGATACGCAGTATTTT
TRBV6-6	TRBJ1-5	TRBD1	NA	CASSRDTGVGQPQHF	TGTGCCAGCAGCCGAGATACAGGGGTTGGGCAGCCCCAGCATTTT
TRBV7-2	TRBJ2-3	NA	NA	CASGRLTTGADTQYF	TGTGCCAGCGGAAGGTTGACTACCGGGGCAGATACGCAGTATTTT
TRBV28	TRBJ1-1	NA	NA	CASSGPGFAFF	TGTGCCAGCAGCGGCCCAGGTTTCGCTTTCTTT
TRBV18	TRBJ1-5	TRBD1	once	CASSLGQGDHQPQHF	TGTGCCAGCTCCCTGGGACAGGGGGACCATCAGCCCCAGCATTTT
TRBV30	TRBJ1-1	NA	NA	CAWGDTDEAFF	TGTGCCTGGGGGGACACGGACGAAGCTTTCTTT
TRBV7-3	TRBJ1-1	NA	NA	CASSLFALEEGNTEAFF	TGTGCCAGCAGCTTATTTGCACTGGAGGAGGGGAACACTGAAGCTTTCTTT
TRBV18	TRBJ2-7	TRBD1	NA	CASSEGTGGYEQYF	TGTGCCAGCTCGGAGGGGACAGGGGGCTACGAGCAGTACTTC
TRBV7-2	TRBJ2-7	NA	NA	CASSAGLQVYEQYF	TGTGCCAGCAGCGCGGGACTCCAAGTCTACGAGCAGTACTTC
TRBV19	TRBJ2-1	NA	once	CASSIGLGRGGYYNEQFF	TGTGCCAGTAGTATAGGGCTGGGCAGGGGAGGGTACTACAATGAGCAGTTCTTC
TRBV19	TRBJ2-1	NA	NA	CASSNIGAPSVDEQFF	TGTGCCAGTAGTAATATAGGAGCACCCTCGGTAGATGAGCAGTTCTTC
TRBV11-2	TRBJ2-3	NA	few	CASSFAFYEDTQYF	TGTGCCAGCAGCTTTGCGTTCTATGAAGATACGCAGTATTTT
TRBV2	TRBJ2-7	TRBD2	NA	CASASGASYEQYF	TGTGCCAGCGCGAGCGGGGCCTCCTACGAGCAGTACTTC
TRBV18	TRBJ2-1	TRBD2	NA	CASSPPTSARNEQFF	TGTGCCAGCTCACCCCCGACTAGCGCAAGGAATGAGCAGTTCTTC
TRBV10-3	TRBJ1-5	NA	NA	CATISSNQPQHF	TGTGCCACTATCTCAAGCAATCAGCCCCAGCATTTT
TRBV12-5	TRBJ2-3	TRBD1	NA	CASGAQGGGDTQYF	TGTGCTAGTGGTGCACAGGGGGGCGGAGATACGCAGTATTTT
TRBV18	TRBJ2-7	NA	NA	CASSPGREEQYF	TGTGCCAGCTCACCGGGTCGGGAGGAGCAGTACTTC
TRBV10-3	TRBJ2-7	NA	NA	CALSRGPNYEQYF	TGTGCCCTATCACGGGGTCCTAACTACGAGCAGTACTTC
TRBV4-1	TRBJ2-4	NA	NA	CASSPEGTPLAKNIQYF	TGCGCCAGCAGCCCCGAGGGGACACCCCTAGCCAAAAACATTCAGTACTTC
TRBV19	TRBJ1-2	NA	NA	CASREFGGYTF	TGTGCCAGTAGAGAGTTCGGTGGCTACACCTTC
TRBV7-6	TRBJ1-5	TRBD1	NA	CASSLETGPHQPQHF	TGTGCCAGCAGCTTAGAGACAGGGCCCCATCAGCCCCAGCATTTT
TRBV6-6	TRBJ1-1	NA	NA	CASSYSTGQSEAFF	TGTGCCAGCAGTTACTCGACGGGACAATCTGAAGCTTTCTTT
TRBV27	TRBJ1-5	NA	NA	CASRIGQYSNQPQHF	TGTGCCAGCAGGATAGGACAGTATAGCAATCAGCCCCAGCATTTT
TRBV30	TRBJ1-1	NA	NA	CAWSRSVAAEAFF	TGTGCCTGGAGTCGCTCGGTAGCGGCCGAAGCTTTCTTT
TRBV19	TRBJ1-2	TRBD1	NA	CAASRDRDTNYGYTF	TGTGCCGCATCACGGGACAGAGATACTAACTATGGCTACACCTTC
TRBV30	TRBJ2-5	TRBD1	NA	CAWSRGQGEETQYF	TGTGCCTGGAGCCGAGGACAGGGCGAAGAGACCCAGTACTTC
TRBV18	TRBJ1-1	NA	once	CASSLTRGETEAFF	TGTGCCAGCTCCCTTACACGAGGAGAGACTGAAGCTTTCTTT
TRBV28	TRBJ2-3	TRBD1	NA	CASRLGGQGTDTQYF	TGTGCCAGCAGGTTGGGGGGACAGGGAACAGATACGCAGTATTTT
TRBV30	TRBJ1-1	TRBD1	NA	CAWSVTGWNTEAFF	TGTGCCTGGAGTGTGACAGGGTGGAACACTGAAGCTTTCTTT
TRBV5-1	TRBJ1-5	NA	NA	CASSLGVDQPQHF	TGCGCCAGCAGCCTCGGGGTTGATCAGCCCCAGCATTTT
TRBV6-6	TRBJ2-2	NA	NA	CASSPFFGELFF	TGTGCCAGCAGTCCTTTCTTCGGGGAGCTGTTTTTT
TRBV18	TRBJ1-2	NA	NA	CASSPAGSNYGYTF	TGTGCCAGCTCACCAGCAGGGTCGAACTATGGCTACACCTTC
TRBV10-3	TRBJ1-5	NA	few	CAISESSAGIGNQPQHF	TGTGCCATCAGTGAGTCCTCTGCCGGGATAGGCAATCAGCCCCAGCATTTT
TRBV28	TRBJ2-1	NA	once	CASSFSWSGLSSYNEQFF	TGTGCCAGCAGTTTTTCATGGAGCGGGCTAAGCTCCTACAATGAGCAGTTCTTC
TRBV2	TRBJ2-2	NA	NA	CATLTANTGELFF	TGTGCCACCTTGACTGCGAACACCGGGGAGCTGTTTTTT
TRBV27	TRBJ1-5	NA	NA	CASSLFSNQPQHF	TGTGCCAGCAGTCTCTTTAGCAATCAGCCCCAGCATTTT
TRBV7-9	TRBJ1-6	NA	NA	CASSLQQDSPLHF	TGTGCCAGCAGCTTACAACAGGACTCACCCCTCCACTTT
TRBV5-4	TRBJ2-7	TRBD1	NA	CASSPDRGLSYEQYF	TGTGCCAGCAGCCCGGACAGGGGCTTATCCTACGAGCAGTACTTC
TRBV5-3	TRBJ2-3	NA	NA	CARSSRLLSTDTQYF	TGTGCCAGAAGCTCACGACTACTTAGCACAGATACGCAGTATTTT
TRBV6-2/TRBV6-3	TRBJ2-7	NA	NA	CASSDGLTSSYEQYF	TGTGCCAGCAGTGATGGACTGACGAGCTCCTACGAGCAGTACTTC
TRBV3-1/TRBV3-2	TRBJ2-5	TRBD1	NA	CASSLYGQGDVRETQYF	TGTGCCAGCAGCCTTTACGGGCAGGGGGATGTACGGGAGACCCAGTACTTC
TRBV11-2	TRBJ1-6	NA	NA	CASSLNRVNSPLHF	TGTGCCAGCAGTCTAAACAGGGTTAATTCACCCCTCCACTTT
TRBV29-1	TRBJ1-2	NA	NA	CSVAGDWGYGYTF	TGCAGCGTTGCCGGGGATTGGGGCTATGGCTACACCTTC
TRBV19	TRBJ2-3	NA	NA	CASSEGPLSSTQYF	TGTGCCAGTAGTGAGGGTCCGCTTTCCAGTACGCAGTATTTT
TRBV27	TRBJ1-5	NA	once	CASSIGQPYSNQPQHF	TGTGCCAGCAGTATTGGACAGCCCTATAGCAATCAGCCCCAGCATTTT
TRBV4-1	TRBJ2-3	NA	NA	CASSQRGWSAEDTQYF	TGCGCCAGCAGCCAGAGAGGGTGGTCGGCGGAAGATACGCAGTATTTT
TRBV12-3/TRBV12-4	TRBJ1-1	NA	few	CASSFSPDTEAFF	TGTGCCAGCAGTTTTTCCCCAGACACTGAAGCTTTCTTT
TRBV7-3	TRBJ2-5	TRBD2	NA	CASSSPDGARGGRETQYF	TGTGCCAGCAGCTCACCAGATGGAGCGCGGGGGGGCCGAGAGACCCAGTACTTC
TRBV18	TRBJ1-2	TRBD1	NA	CASSPRQGRGYTF	TGTGCCAGCTCACCGCGACAGGGTAGAGGCTACACCTTC
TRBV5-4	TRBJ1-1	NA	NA	CASGGGGGILMVEAFF	TGTGCCAGCGGGGGAGGCGGGGGAATCCTAATGGTGGAAGCTTTCTTT
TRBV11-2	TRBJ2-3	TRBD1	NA	CASSLLGGEEDTQYF	TGTGCCAGCAGCTTATTAGGGGGCGAGGAAGATACGCAGTATTTT